Listed below are T cell receptor beta chains from one sample, sequenced in a study of blood T cells in healthy people across ages. Each CDR3 protein is one row after TCRdb ran MiXCR on the 5' RACE reads. The data contain about a million distinct CDR3 sequences, about 51% of them singletons. The sequencing sample was made of blood. The source of these receptors is a woman aged 60-70 years in good health. CDR3s include the opening cysteine and the closing phenylalanine or tryptophan. A D gene is named only where the DNA matches it firmly. Not every row has a clone size; where given, it reads once, few, many or a size class.

J	V	D	size	DNA	CDR3
TRBJ2-5	TRBV18	.	.	TGTGCCAGCTCAGGTTGGGAATCCCAAGAGACCCAGTACTTC	CASSGWESQETQYF
TRBJ2-7	TRBV27	TRBD1	.	TGTGCCAGCAGTTTATGGACCAGGGGGCTTTACGAGCAGTACTTC	CASSLWTRGLYEQYF
TRBJ2-7	TRBV5-1	.	.	TGCGCCAGCAGCTTGGTTAACGACTACGAGCAGTACTTC	CASSLVNDYEQYF
TRBJ1-1	TRBV28	.	.	TGTGCCAGCAGTTTATCTACCCCTGAAGCTTTCTTT	CASSLSTPEAFF
TRBJ2-1	TRBV20-1	TRBD1	.	TGCAGTGCTAGGCCTGACAGGGGGCTAGGCGGGGAGCTGTTCTTC	CSARPDRGLGGELFF
TRBJ2-5	TRBV9	.	few	TGTGCCAGCAGCGTGGACCAACAGGGCCAAGAGACCCAGTACTTC	CASSVDQQGQETQYF
TRBJ2-1	TRBV20-1	TRBD2	.	TGCAGTGCTACCAGGGCGACTAGCGGGTACAATGAGCAGTTCTTC	CSATRATSGYNEQFF
TRBJ2-5	TRBV6-1	TRBD2	.	TGTGCCAGCAGACGGGGACTAGCGGGAGAGACCCAGTACTTC	CASRRGLAGETQYF
TRBJ1-2	TRBV7-3	.	.	TGTGCCAGCAGCTTAAGACCCTTTGGGATAGCTAACTATGGCTACACCTTC	CASSLRPFGIANYGYTF
TRBJ1-6	TRBV7-9	.	few	TGTGCCAGCCAAATGACAATTAATTCACCCCTCCACTTT	CASQMTINSPLHF
TRBJ2-3	TRBV10-2	.	.	TGCGCCAGCAGGGCCGGACAGACCCTTAGCACAGATACGCAGTATTTT	CASRAGQTLSTDTQYF
TRBJ1-4	TRBV28	.	.	TGTGCCATCCGACAGGTTAATGAAAAACTGTTTTTT	CAIRQVNEKLFF
TRBJ1-1	TRBV7-2	TRBD1	few	TGTGCCAGCAGCTTAGAGTGGACAGGGAGCCGAGCGAGAGCTTTCTTT	CASSLEWTGSRARAFF
TRBJ1-2	TRBV20-1	TRBD1	few	TGCAGTGCCCCGGGACAGGTCGACCTCTATGGCTACACCTTC	CSAPGQVDLYGYTF
TRBJ2-5	TRBV29-1	TRBD1	few	TGCAGCGGCCTGGGACAGGGGGGAGAGACCCAGTACTTC	CSGLGQGGETQYF
TRBJ2-7	TRBV6-6	TRBD2	.	TGTGCCAGCAAACCTAGCGGGAGGGCCTCCAATGGCGAGCAGTACTTC	CASKPSGRASNGEQYF